This T cell receptor beta chain was captured by sequencing in a study of cytomegalovirus exposure and HLA in healthy donors. PCR employed 60 Vbeta and 13 Jbeta primers. Libraries were prepared by immunoSEQ multiplex PCR; TCRdb keeps only in-frame clonotypes and omits some of them. The table has approximately 180,000 clones, about four fifths seen once. Every donor was a healthy person donating bone marrow. From germline, CDR1 is PRHDT and CDR2 FYEKMQ (reference sequence). V lost 3 bases, J lost 8 bases, and 8 bases lay in between. The length of the CDR3 is 13 residues. The chain combines TRBV13 with TRBJ1-6; no reliable D call. This TCR came from a male donor in good health and CMV-seronegative. The sequenced sample was PBMCs. The CDR3 nucleotides are TGTGCCAGCAGCTTTAGAAGATATTCACCCCTCCACTTT. Its protein product is CASSFRRYSPLHF.